This T cell receptor beta chain is drawn from a study of blood T cell repertoires in COVID-19. Followed longitudinally, the Seattle patients had been enrolled during active infection. Original handling: By means of reference gene primer amplification, nucleated cell counts were estimated. Assay: immunoSEQ multiplex PCR; the TCRdb copy retains only in-frame clones and omits some. V, J and clone size are those of that table, while D and trimming were read from the DNA. Of over 95,000 clones listed, more than 80% are singletons. This TCR came from a woman aged 55-70 years with COVID-19, enrolled during active disease. Sequenced: peripheral blood.

As DNA, the CDR3 is TGTGCCAGCAGCCGGGGTCTCCCCAGCACAGATACGCAGTATTTT. Translation: CASSRGLPSTDTQYF. The chain is built from TRBV7-2 and TRBJ2-3, with D maybe TRBD2 (5 bases). V gave up 5 bases and J gave up 0 bases, with 12 bases separating them. This CDR3 contains 15 residues. Per the germline V gene, CDR1 is SGHTA and CDR2 is FQGNSA.